Shown below are 25 T cell receptor beta chains from a single sample sequenced in a study of early T cells in non-severe SARS-CoV-2 infection (dated by TCRdb to about 2021). The library was made by 5' RACE. Sequencing was performed on a NextSeq 500. TCRdb trimmed the raw reads at Q25, called clones with MiXCR and kept productive beta chains. Every entry covers one CDR3 protein and lists the most common genes and DNA from its rows. The sample table shows more than 65,000 distinct CDR3 sequences, and 12% are seen once. The leading ten clones occupy about 1.3% of the sample. Sequencing used whole blood. These receptors all stem from an adult who was a healthcare worker with PCR-confirmed SARS-CoV-2 infection or an uninfected control (not recorded which).

The V and J genes are TRBV29-1 and TRBJ2-3; maybe TRBD2 (6 bases). Between the trimmed V and J ends, which lost 3 bases and 0 bases, there was a span of 13 bases. This CDR3 is built from 15 residues. Germline loops: CDR1 SQVTM, CDR2 ANQGSEA. DNA of the CDR3: TGCAGCGTTGAGACTGACGGGACTAGCACAGATACGCAGTATTTT. Translated, it gives CSVETDGTSTDTQYF.

This clonotype was observed many times. V gene TRBV11-2 combines with J gene TRBJ2-1, with 9 bases aligning to TRBD1. V dropped 4 bases and J dropped 9; count of bases not matched to a gene: 4. This CDR3 spans 13 amino acids. The germline V gene encodes CDR1 SGHAT and CDR2 FQNNGV. CDR3 in amino acids: CASSWTGVREQFF. The DNA for the CDR3 is TGTGCCAGCAGCTGGACAGGGGTACGTGAGCAGTTCTTC.

This clonotype was seen ten or more times. The rearrangement joins TRBV5-1 to TRBJ2-5; tentative D call: TRBD2 (7 bases). In germline, CDR1 is SGHRS, CDR2 YFSETQ. The CDR3 is 15 residues long. Trimming left V 4 bases short and J 3 bases short, with 16 bases between. The CDR3, as DNA: TGCGCCAGCAGCGTTTACGGGGGGCCGGAAGAGACCCAGTACTTC. This gives the protein CASSVYGGPEETQYF.

This clonotype was recorded at least ten times. The V gene is TRBV6-5, the J gene TRBJ1-6; no reliable D call. The CDR3 totals 14 residues. Germline V gene lookup returns CDR1 MNHEY and CDR2 SVGAGI. Trimming pared 5 bases from V and 7 bases from J, leaving 12 bases between. CDR3 sequence: CASSPGAGNSPLHF. The CDR3 DNA follows: TGTGCCAGCAGTCCCGGAGCGGGGAATTCACCCCTCCACTTT.

This clonotype was counted at least ten times. The chain has TRBV14 and TRBJ2-7, with D possibly TRBD1 on 6 matching bases. CDR1 and CDR2 from the germline V gene are SGHDN and FVKESK. This CDR3 comprises 12 residues. Trimming removed 4 bases from V and 4 bases from J, with 8 bases in between. The CDR3 is CASSRGGYEQYF. As DNA, the CDR3 is TGTGCCAGCAGCCGAGGGGGTTACGAGCAGTACTTC.

This clonotype was counted only a few times. The J gene is TRBJ2-1, the V gene TRBV10-3; perhaps TRBD2 as D (6 bases). Trimming removed 9 bases at V and 0 bases at J, with 12 bases between. The CDR3 contains 14 residues. The germline CDR1 and CDR2 sequences are ENHRY and SYGVKD. DNA for the CDR3: TGTGCCATGAAAGCGGGTACCTCCTACAATGAGCAGTTCTTC. Amino acid sequence: CAMKAGTSYNEQFF.

This clonotype was counted at least ten times. V is TRBV7-9 and J is TRBJ2-7; 9 nucleotides match TRBD2. Germline-derived CDR1 and CDR2 are SEHNR and FQNEAQ (reference sequence). J was trimmed by 2 bases and V by 5 bases; bases with no gene match: 10. CDR3 size: 16 residues. The CDR3, as DNA: TGTGCCAGCAGCCCCGCTGGCGGGGGGGCCGCCTACGAGCAGTACTTC. Its protein is CASSPAGGGAAYEQYF. Together with reference TRBV7-9 and TRBJ2-7, the CDR3 gives the full variable domain: DTGVSQNPRHKITKRGQNVTFRCDPISEHNRLYWYRQTLGQGPEFLTYFQNEAQLEKSRLLSDRFSAERPKGSFSTLEIQRTEQGDSAMYLCASSPAGGGAAYEQYFGPGTRLTVT.

This clonotype was detected ten times or more. The chain links TRBV6-5 to TRBJ2-7; TRBD1 matches at 9 bases. V gave up 8 bases and J gave up 5 bases; unmatched junction bases: 13. The CDR3 totals 15 residues. The germline CDR1 and CDR2 sequences are MNHEY and SVGAGI. The CDR3 spells CASYRPGQGRNEQYF. The CDR3, as DNA: TGTGCCAGCTATCGTCCCGGACAGGGGAGGAACGAGCAGTACTTC.

This clonotype has a count of ten or more. The rearrangement uses TRBV20-1 and TRBJ2-1, with unresolved D. The CDR3 has 17 amino acids. Deletions cut 0 bases from V and 3 bases from J, with 18 bases between. Germline V lookup: CDR1 DFQATT, CDR2 SNEGSKA (reference sequence). CDR3 sequence reads: CSARDYAAPNNYNEQFF. CDR3 coding DNA: TGCAGTGCTAGAGATTATGCGGCGCCCAATAACTACAATGAGCAGTTCTTC.

This clonotype has at least ten counts. This chain links TRBV5-6 with TRBJ2-1; no clear D gene. V lost 5 bases and J lost 5, with 14 bases in between. This CDR3 contains 14 residues. Germline V gene sequence: CDR1 SGHDT, CDR2 YYEEEE. The CDR3 coding sequence is TGTGCCAGCAGGCAGGCCCAGGTCAACAATGAGCAGTTCTTC. This sequence encodes CASRQAQVNNEQFF. The variable domain in full, with the rest retrieved from reference TRBV5-6 and TRBJ2-1, is DAGVTQSPTHLIKTRGQQVTLRCSPKSGHDTVSWYQQALGQGPQFIFQYYEEEERQRGNFPDRFSGHQFPNYSSELNVNALLLGDSALYLCASRQAQVNNEQFFGPGTRLTVL.

This clonotype was seen at least ten times. The rearrangement links TRBV10-3 to TRBJ1-4, with D unclear. Per germline, CDR1 ENHRY and CDR2 SYGVKD. This CDR3 has 13 residues. V was clipped by 2 bases and J by 3 bases, with 4 bases between them. The CDR3 DNA follows: TGTGCCATCAGTGAGGGCCCTAATGAAAAACTGTTTTTT. As protein: CAISEGPNEKLFF.

This clonotype was counted ten times or more. V is TRBV2 and J is TRBJ2-1, with 7 nucleotides matching TRBD2. The CDR3 is 16 amino acids. Looked up from germline, CDR1 is SNHLY and CDR2 is FYNNEI. With 4 bases clipped from V and 6 bases from J, the junction kept 12 bases outside the gene matches. The DNA for the CDR3 is TGTGCCAGCAGTGGTACCGGGACTACCTCCCCCAATGAGCAGTTCTTC. Residues: CASSGTGTTSPNEQFF.

The sample holds many counts of this clonotype. The rearrangement joins TRBV18 to TRBJ2-7, with D maybe TRBD1 (6 bases). Germline V gene lookup returns CDR1 KGHSH and CDR2 LQKENI. The germline V and J ends were trimmed by 4 bases and 5 bases, with 18 bases remaining between them. There are 15 residues in the CDR3. CDR3: CASSRTRQGSDEQYF. In nucleotides, the CDR3 is TGTGCCAGCTCACGCACGAGGCAGGGGAGCGACGAGCAGTACTTC. Drawing the rest from reference TRBV18 and TRBJ2-7, the complete variable domain is NAGVMQNPRHLVRRRGQEARLRCSPMKGHSHVYWYRQLPEEGLKFMVYLQKENIIDESGMPKERFSAEFPKEGPSILRIQQVVRGDSAAYFCASSRTRQGSDEQYFGPGTRLTVT.

This clonotype was found many times. V gene TRBV29-1 combines with J gene TRBJ2-7; D ambiguous. Trimming left V 5 bases short and J 1 base short, with 9 bases between. Germline V CDR1 and CDR2: SQVTM, ANQGSEA. This CDR3 is built from 12 residues. The CDR3 spells CSVSHSSYEQYF. The CDR3 DNA follows: TGCAGCGTTTCTCACAGTTCCTACGAGCAGTACTTC.

This chain joins TRBV20-1 and TRBJ2-1, with unresolved D. The CDR3 length is 14 residues. Trimming cost V 1 base and J 8 bases, with 15 bases left between them. The germline V gene encodes CDR1 DFQATT and CDR2 SNEGSKA (reference sequence). The CDR3 sequence: CSARASLKAHEQFF. CDR3 nucleotide sequence: TGCAGTGCTAGAGCCTCTCTGAAAGCCCATGAGCAGTTCTTC.

CDR3 nucleotides: TGCAGTGCTAACCCGACAGTGAACACTGAAGCTTTCTTT. The encoded protein is CSANPTVNTEAFF. The chain is built from TRBV20-1 and TRBJ1-1; possibly TRBD1 for D (5 bases). There are 13 residues in the CDR3. V lost 4 bases and J 0 bases, leaving 9 bases between the germline ends. The V gene's germline CDR1 is DFQATT and CDR2 SNEGSKA (reference sequence).

The sample holds one count of this clonotype. Possible read error: a much larger clone is one base away. The V gene is TRBV10-3, the J gene TRBJ2-7; the match to TRBD1 covers 8 bases. The V segment lost 5 bases and the J segment 5 bases; nucleotides outside the gene matches: 5. This CDR3 region has 13 residues. Germline lookup yields CDR1 ENHRY and CDR2 SYGVKD. The CDR3 nucleotides read TGTGCCATCAGTAAAAAGGGACAGGACGAGCAGTACTTC. It translates to CAISKKGQDEQYF.

The chain couples TRBV28 to TRBJ2-5; D gene ambiguous. The CDR3 totals 12 residues. Germline-derived CDR1 and CDR2 are MDHEN and SYDVKM. The ends were cut back, 4 bases at V and 5 bases at J, with 8 bases in the middle. Here the CDR3 DNA reads TGTGCCAGCAGTTCCTCCGGGGAGACCCAGTACTTC. Its translation is CASSSSGETQYF.

This clonotype was counted many times. V gene TRBV28 combines with J gene TRBJ2-7; D unclear. Per germline, CDR1 MDHEN and CDR2 SYDVKM. The CDR3 is 12 residues long. Trimming took off 6 bases at V and 10 bases at J, with 16 bases between the two ends. The CDR3 protein is CASSPDQTNQYF. The CDR3 DNA is TGTGCCAGCAGCCCCGATCAAACGAACCAGTACTTC.

The sample holds many counts of this clonotype. The V call is TRBV9, the J call TRBJ2-7, with D possibly TRBD1 on 6 matching bases. The CDR3 covers 15 residues. The germline V gene has CDR1 SGDLS and CDR2 YYNGEE. Trimming left V 3 bases short and J 2 bases short, with 15 bases between. The CDR3 protein is CASSATQGFPYEQYF. The CDR3 DNA reads as TGTGCCAGCAGCGCTACACAGGGATTCCCCTACGAGCAGTACTTC. The whole variable domain, filled in from reference TRBV9 and TRBJ2-7, reads DSGVTQTPKHLITATGQRVTLRCSPRSGDLSVYWYQQSLDQGLQFLIQYYNGEERAKGNILERFSAQQFPDLHSELNLSSLELGDSALYFCASSATQGFPYEQYFGPGTRLTVT.

V is TRBV5-1 and J is TRBJ2-2; maybe TRBD2 (5 bases). Germline CDR1 is SGHRS and CDR2 is YFSETQ. The CDR3 length is 14 residues. V was trimmed by 7 bases and J by 2 bases, leaving 12 bases between them. This CDR3 is CASRAGSNTGELFF. As DNA, the CDR3 is TGCGCCAGCCGGGCGGGCAGCAACACCGGGGAGCTGTTTTTT.

The V gene is TRBV6-5, the J gene TRBJ1-5; D possibly corresponds to TRBD1 (6 bases). CDR1 is MNHEY, CDR2 SVGAGI, per germline. This CDR3 contains 15 residues. The ends were cut back, 4 bases at V and 5 bases at J, with 15 bases in the middle. As DNA, the CDR3 is TGTGCCAGCAGTTCCGCAGGGGCAGGGGATCAGCCCCAGCATTTT. Protein product: CASSSAGAGDQPQHF.

The chain uses TRBV29-1 and TRBJ2-7; 9 nucleotides line up with TRBD1. With V trimmed by 6 bases and J by 7 bases, 7 bases remained unmatched. This CDR3 is 12 amino acids long. Germline CDR1 is SQVTM and CDR2 is ANQGSEA. The CDR3 DNA reads TGCAGCGTCCCACAGGGGGCGAGGGAGCAGTACTTC. Translated, it gives CSVPQGAREQYF.

This clonotype has at least ten counts. The chain links TRBV7-6 to TRBJ2-1; a possible D gene is TRBD1 (6 bases). Germline CDR1 SGHVS, CDR2 FNYEAQ. V dropped 5 bases and J dropped 2 bases, with 16 bases sitting between them. The CDR3 consists of 16 residues. CDR3 amino acids: CASSPQTGLTYNEQFF. CDR3 bases: TGTGCCAGCAGCCCCCAAACAGGGCTCACCTACAATGAGCAGTTCTTC.

The chain employs TRBV4-2 and TRBJ1-1; possibly TRBD1 for D (6 bases). Germline V CDR1 and CDR2: LGHNA, YNFKEQ. V dropped 0 bases and J dropped 1 base, with 12 bases sitting between them. The CDR3 contains 16 residues. The CDR3 sequence: CASSQDNGGPNTEAFF. For the CDR3, the DNA is TGTGCCAGCAGCCAAGATAACGGGGGCCCGAACACTGAAGCTTTCTTT.